The rows below give T cell receptor beta chains drawn from one sample of a study of blood T cells in healthy people across ages. MiXCR, applied by TCRdb to the 5' RACE reads, yields one record per CDR3 protein. This table has hundreds of thousands of distinct CDR3 sequences, approximately 40% appearing once. The sequenced sample was blood. Source of these receptors: an elderly man in good health. CDR3s include the opening cysteine and the closing phenylalanine or tryptophan. Each record gives: clone size, V gene, J gene, D gene, CDR3 DNA, CDR3 protein. D genes are given only for firm matches. Only some rows state a clone size, as once, few, many or a class for expanded clones.

abundance: NA; v_gene: TRBV6-1; j_gene: TRBJ2-7; d_gene: TRBD1; CDR3nt: TGTGCCAGCACCAGGGACAGGGCCCCGATCGAGCTGTACTTC; CDR3aa: CASTRDRAPIELYF
abundance: few; v_gene: TRBV7-2; j_gene: TRBJ2-5; d_gene: NA; CDR3nt: TGTGCCAGCAGCTTAGGACTTCTGTTGCGAGAGACCCAGTACTTC; CDR3aa: CASSLGLLLRETQYF
abundance: NA; v_gene: TRBV28; j_gene: TRBJ1-2; d_gene: TRBD1; CDR3nt: TGTGCCAGCAGTTCCTCGGACAGGCCCTATGGCTACACCTTC; CDR3aa: CASSSSDRPYGYTF
abundance: once; v_gene: TRBV9; j_gene: TRBJ2-3; d_gene: TRBD2; CDR3nt: TGTGCCAGCAGCGTGGGACTAGCTGCTAATACGCAGTATTTT; CDR3aa: CASSVGLAANTQYF
abundance: few; v_gene: TRBV7-9; j_gene: TRBJ2-3; d_gene: NA; CDR3nt: TGTGCCAGCAGCTTAGGCCAGCGGACTAGCACAGATACGCAGTATTTT; CDR3aa: CASSLGQRTSTDTQYF
abundance: NA; v_gene: TRBV20-1; j_gene: TRBJ2-1; d_gene: NA; CDR3nt: TGCAGTGCTCATGCTAGCAGGTCCAGTGAGCAGTTCTTC; CDR3aa: CSAHASRSSEQFF
abundance: NA; v_gene: TRBV5-1; j_gene: TRBJ2-7; d_gene: NA; CDR3nt: TGCGCCAGCAGCTTGGACACGATATCCTACGAGCAGTACTTC; CDR3aa: CASSLDTISYEQYF
abundance: few; v_gene: TRBV29-1; j_gene: TRBJ2-1; d_gene: NA; CDR3nt: TGCAGCGTTGCATGGACTAATTACAATGAGCAGTTCTTC; CDR3aa: CSVAWTNYNEQFF
abundance: NA; v_gene: TRBV20-1; j_gene: TRBJ2-7; d_gene: NA; CDR3nt: TGCAGTGCTCGGGACGAGACCTACGAGCAGTACTTC; CDR3aa: CSARDETYEQYF
abundance: NA; v_gene: TRBV7-2; j_gene: TRBJ2-5; d_gene: TRBD2; CDR3nt: TGTGCCAGCAGGACAGGCGGTAGCGGGAGTAAGCGGGAGACCCAGTACTTC; CDR3aa: CASRTGGSGSKRETQYF
abundance: NA; v_gene: TRBV19; j_gene: TRBJ2-1; d_gene: TRBD1; CDR3nt: TGTGCCAGTAGTCCAAGGGCAGGGGGCGGCTGCAATGAGCAGTTCTTC; CDR3aa: CASSPRAGGGCNEQFF
abundance: NA; v_gene: TRBV20-1; j_gene: TRBJ1-2; d_gene: TRBD1; CDR3nt: TGCAGTGCTAGGGTGGACAGGGGCTATGGCTACACCTTC; CDR3aa: CSARVDRGYGYTF